The next 10 T cell receptor beta chains were all read from a single sample in a study of cytomegalovirus exposure and HLA in healthy donors. Vbeta (60) and Jbeta (13) primers were used in the PCR. Method: immunoSEQ multiplex PCR; TCRdb's copy keeps in-frame clones and lacks some. The data show roughly 110,000 clones, about 85% seen once. The sample taken for sequencing was PBMCs. These receptors were collected from a young man in good health and CMV-seronegative.

In this sample, this clone turned up a few times. The CDR3 sequence: CASSLVAGGVETQYF. The DNA of the CDR3 is TGCGCCAGCAGCTTGGTGGCCGGGGGAGTGGAGACCCAGTACTTC. This sequence joins TRBV5-1 and TRBJ2-5, with a tentative D call TRBD2 (6 bases). The CDR3 contains 15 residues. CDR1 is SGHRS, CDR2 YFSETQ, per germline. V lost 0 bases, J lost 5 bases, and 14 bases lay in between.

The chain couples TRBV9 to TRBJ2-1; D is unresolved. V was clipped by 4 bases and J by 0 bases, with 11 bases between them. The CDR3 is 15 residues long. Germline V gene lookup returns CDR1 SGDLS and CDR2 YYNGEE. CDR3 loop: CASSSGANSYNEQFF. As DNA, the CDR3 is TGTGCCAGCAGCTCCGGAGCGAACTCCTACAATGAGCAGTTCTTC.

This chain links TRBV4-1 with TRBJ1-5; D may be TRBD1 (5 bases). Looked up from germline, CDR1 is MGHRA and CDR2 is YSYEKL. This CDR3 spans 17 amino acids. V lost 1 base to trimming and J lost 3 bases, with 16 bases between them. The CDR3 DNA sequence: TGCGCCAGCAGCCAAGTTGGTCCGGGGGGTGACAATCAGCCCCAGCATTTT. The encoded protein is CASSQVGPGGDNQPQHF.

The chain joins TRBV9 to TRBJ1-5; D gene ambiguous. Germline V gene sequence: CDR1 SGDLS, CDR2 YYNGEE. CDR3 length: 14 residues. V was pared by 2 bases and J by 4 bases, with 10 bases between. For the CDR3, the DNA is TGTGCCAGCAGCGTTGGTGCCAGTAATCAGCCCCAGCATTTT. It specifies CASSVGASNQPQHF.

CDR3 DNA: TGCAGCGTTGAACGGGGGGCGCTGATTACTGAAGCTTTCTTT. Encoded protein: CSVERGALITEAFF. The V gene is TRBV29-1, the J gene TRBJ1-1; D is perhaps TRBD1 (6 bases). Germline assignment: CDR1 SQVTM and CDR2 ANQGSEA. The CDR3 sequence is 14 residues long. V lost 2 bases, J lost 5 bases, and 15 bases lay in between.

The CDR3 loop is CASSFRTSGRETQYF. In DNA form, the CDR3 reads TGTGCCAGCAGCTTCCGGACTAGCGGACGAGAGACCCAGTACTTC. The chain employs TRBV7-8 and TRBJ2-5; TRBD2 matches at 10 bases. Germline V gives CDR1 SGHVS, CDR2 FQNEAQ. CDR3 size: 15 residues. The junction had 5 bases not matched to a gene; V was cut back by 3 bases and J by 4 bases.

The chain couples TRBV15 to TRBJ2-7; 8 bases fit TRBD2. The CDR3 sequence is 14 residues long. Germline V lookup: CDR1 LNHNV, CDR2 YYDKDF (reference sequence). V gave up 5 bases and J gave up 2 bases; unmatched junction bases: 5. This CDR3 reads CATSWGLGPYEQYF. CDR3 bases: TGTGCCACCAGCTGGGGACTAGGACCCTACGAGCAGTACTTC.

V gene TRBV7-8 combines with J gene TRBJ2-7, with TRBD2 as a possible D gene (6 bases). Germline CDR1 SGHVS, CDR2 FQNEAQ. V lost 4 bases and J lost 0, with 10 bases in between. The CDR3 runs 14 residues. CDR3 DNA: TGTGCCAGCAGCTCCGGGACTGTCTCCTACGAGCAGTACTTC. Amino acids: CASSSGTVSYEQYF. The full variable domain, rest sourced from reference TRBV7-8 and TRBJ2-7, is GAGVSQSPRYKVAKRGQDVALRCDPISGHVSLFWYQQALGQGPEFLTYFQNEAQLDKSGLPSDRFFAERPEGSVSTLKIQRTQQEDSAVYLCASSSGTVSYEQYFGPGTRLTVT.

The gene calls are TRBV5-1 and TRBJ1-6; D may be TRBD1 (5 bases). The CDR3 has 16 amino acids. Germline V gives CDR1 SGHRS, CDR2 YFSETQ. V was clipped by 5 bases and J by 7 bases, with 19 bases between them. The CDR3 DNA reads as TGCGCCAGCAGACCCGGGGGTGAAGGGAGGAATTCACCCCTCCACTTT. It translates to CASRPGGEGRNSPLHF.

V and J are TRBV29-1 and TRBJ1-1; possibly TRBD1 for D (5 bases). The germline V and J ends were trimmed by 4 bases and 0 bases, with 15 bases remaining between them. Germline V lookup: CDR1 SQVTM, CDR2 ANQGSEA. The CDR3 runs to 15 residues. In DNA, the CDR3 is TGCAGCGTTGCCGGGCAGGGTGGGGTGAACACTGAAGCTTTCTTT. This sequence encodes CSVAGQGGVNTEAFF.